The present T cell receptor beta chain was sequenced within a study of CD8+CD57+ T cells in acquired aplastic anemia. Germline lookup yields CDR1 MDHEN and CDR2 SYDVKM. The CDR3 has 15 amino acids. Trimming removed 6 bases from V and 3 bases from J, with 18 bases in between. This clonotype was picked up many times. TCR beta VDJ and CDR3 profiling used genomic DNA as template. TCRdb passed the reads through MiXCR, listing each CDR3 protein once. This table holds more than 200,000 distinct CDR3 sequences, roughly 50% found once. Previously, flow cytometry had revealed CD8+CD57+ cell expansion in the patients chosen for sequencing. Each patient carried a diagnosis of severe acquired aplastic anemia.

Sequenced material: sorted CD4+, CD8+, or CD8+CD57+ T cells (not recorded which) from PBMCs. The TCR sequence derives from a human donor with aplastic anemia. This rearrangement joins TRBV28 to TRBJ2-7; D possibly matches TRBD1 or TRBD2 (5 bases each). CDR3 nucleotides: TGTGCCAGCAGCCCAGGGACGGAGGCGAACTACGAGCAGTACTTC. Amino acid sequence: CASSPGTEANYEQYF.